This T cell receptor (beta chain) was captured in a study of blood T cell repertoires in COVID-19. Study context: T cells, B-cell-depleted T cells, or PBMCs supplied cDNA or gDNA.

The CDR3 is 14 amino acids. Unmatched junction bases numbered 3, after V lost 5 bases and J lost 0 bases. Germline V gene sequence: CDR1 SQVTM, CDR2 ANQGSEA. Data came from immunoSEQ multiplex PCR; TCRdb stores just in-frame clones and leaves some out. The table has around 190,000 clones, about 81% seen once. The sequence came from an older woman with COVID-19, enrolled during active disease. The sample consisted of peripheral blood. The genes are TRBV29-1 and TRBJ2-1; TRBD2 matches at 8 bases. Here the CDR3 reads CSVLREGSYNEQFF. As DNA, the CDR3 is TGCAGCGTTCTTCGGGAGGGCTCCTACAATGAGCAGTTCTTC.